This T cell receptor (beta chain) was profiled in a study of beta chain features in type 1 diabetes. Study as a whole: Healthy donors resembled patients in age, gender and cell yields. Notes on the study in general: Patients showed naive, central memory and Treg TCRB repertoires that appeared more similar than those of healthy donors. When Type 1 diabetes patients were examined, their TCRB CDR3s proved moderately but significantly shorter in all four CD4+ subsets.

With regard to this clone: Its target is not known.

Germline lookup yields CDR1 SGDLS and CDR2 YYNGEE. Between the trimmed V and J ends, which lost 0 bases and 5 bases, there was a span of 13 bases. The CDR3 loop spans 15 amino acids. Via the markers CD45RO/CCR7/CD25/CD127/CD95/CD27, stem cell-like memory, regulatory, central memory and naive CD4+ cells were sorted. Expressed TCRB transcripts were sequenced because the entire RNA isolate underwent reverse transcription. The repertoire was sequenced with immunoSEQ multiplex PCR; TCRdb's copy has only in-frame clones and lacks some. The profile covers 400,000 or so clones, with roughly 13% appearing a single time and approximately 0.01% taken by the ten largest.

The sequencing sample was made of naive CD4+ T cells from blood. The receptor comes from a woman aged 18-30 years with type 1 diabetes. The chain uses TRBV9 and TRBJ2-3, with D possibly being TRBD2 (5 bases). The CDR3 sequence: CASSVEWLAVDTQYF. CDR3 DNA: TGTGCCAGCAGCGTAGAGTGGCTAGCCGTAGATACGCAGTATTTT.